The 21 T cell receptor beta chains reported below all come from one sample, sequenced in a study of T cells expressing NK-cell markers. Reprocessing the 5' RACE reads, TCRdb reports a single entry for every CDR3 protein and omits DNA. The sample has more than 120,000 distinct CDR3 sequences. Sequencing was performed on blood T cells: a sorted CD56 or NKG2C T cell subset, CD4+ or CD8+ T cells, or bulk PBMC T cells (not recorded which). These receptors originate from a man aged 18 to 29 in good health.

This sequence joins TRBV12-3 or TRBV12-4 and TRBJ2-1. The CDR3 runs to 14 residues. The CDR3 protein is CASSFSGSQDEQFF.

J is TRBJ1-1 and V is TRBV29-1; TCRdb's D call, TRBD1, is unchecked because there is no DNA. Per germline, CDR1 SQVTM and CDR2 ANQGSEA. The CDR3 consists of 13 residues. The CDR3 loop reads CSVSGTGKTEAFF.

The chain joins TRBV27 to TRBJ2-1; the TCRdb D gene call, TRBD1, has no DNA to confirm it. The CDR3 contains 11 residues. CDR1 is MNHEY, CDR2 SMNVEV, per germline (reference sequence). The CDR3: CASGTGARLFF.

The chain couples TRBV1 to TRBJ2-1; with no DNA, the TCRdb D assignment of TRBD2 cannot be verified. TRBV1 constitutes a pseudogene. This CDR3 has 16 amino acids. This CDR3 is CTSSRTGTSGRNEQFF.

CDR3 sequence reads: CASSYVPAETQYF. This rearrangement joins TRBV5-1 to TRBJ2-5; TCRdb gives TRBD1 as the D gene, but with no DNA this cannot be confirmed. Germline assignment: CDR1 SGHRS and CDR2 YFSETQ. The CDR3 is 13 amino acids.

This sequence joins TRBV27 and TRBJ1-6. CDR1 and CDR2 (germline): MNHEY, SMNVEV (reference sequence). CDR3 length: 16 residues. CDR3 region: CASSLLGDSYNSPLHF.

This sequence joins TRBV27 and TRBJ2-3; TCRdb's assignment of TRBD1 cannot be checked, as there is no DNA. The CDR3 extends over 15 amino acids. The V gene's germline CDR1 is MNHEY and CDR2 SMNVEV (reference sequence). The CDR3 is CASSLLDRVTDTQYF.

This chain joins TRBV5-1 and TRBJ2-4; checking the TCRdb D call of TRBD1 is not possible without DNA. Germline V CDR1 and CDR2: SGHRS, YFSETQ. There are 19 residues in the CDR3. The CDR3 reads CASSLTPPDLDGARRIQYF.

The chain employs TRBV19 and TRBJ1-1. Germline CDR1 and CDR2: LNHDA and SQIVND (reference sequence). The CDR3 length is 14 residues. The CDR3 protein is CASSIGTGNTEAFF.

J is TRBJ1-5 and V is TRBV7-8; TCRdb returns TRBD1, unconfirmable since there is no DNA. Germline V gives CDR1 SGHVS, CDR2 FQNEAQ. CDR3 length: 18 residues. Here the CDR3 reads CASSLGGQGPFWDQPQHF.

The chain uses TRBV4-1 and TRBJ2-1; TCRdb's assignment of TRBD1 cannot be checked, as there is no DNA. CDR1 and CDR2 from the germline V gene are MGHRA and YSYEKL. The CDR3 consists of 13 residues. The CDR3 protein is CASRQGQGSEQFF.

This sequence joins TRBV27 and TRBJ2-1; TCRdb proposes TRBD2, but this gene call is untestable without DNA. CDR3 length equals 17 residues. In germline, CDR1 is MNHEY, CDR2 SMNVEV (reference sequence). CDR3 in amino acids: CASSLSGLAGGANEQFF.

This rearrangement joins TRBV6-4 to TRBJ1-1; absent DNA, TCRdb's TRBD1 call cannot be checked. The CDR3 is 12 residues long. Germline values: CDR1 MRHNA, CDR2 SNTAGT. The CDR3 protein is CASSDGGPGAFF.

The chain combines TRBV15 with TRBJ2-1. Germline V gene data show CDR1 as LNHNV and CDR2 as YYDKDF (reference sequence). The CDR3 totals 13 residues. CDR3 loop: CATSRITYNEQFF.

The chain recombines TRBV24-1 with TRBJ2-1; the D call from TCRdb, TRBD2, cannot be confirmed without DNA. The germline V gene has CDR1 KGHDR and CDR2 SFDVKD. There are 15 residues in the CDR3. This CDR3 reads CATSETSAMNNEQFF.

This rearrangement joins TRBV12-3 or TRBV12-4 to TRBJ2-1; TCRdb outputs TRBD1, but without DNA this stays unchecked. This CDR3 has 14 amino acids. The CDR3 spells CASSLPGTGNEQFF.

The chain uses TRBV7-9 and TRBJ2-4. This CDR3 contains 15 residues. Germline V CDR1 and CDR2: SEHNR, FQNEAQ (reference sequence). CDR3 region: CASSIGTDQRNIQYF. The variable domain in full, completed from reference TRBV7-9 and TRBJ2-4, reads DTGVSQNPRHKITKRGQNVTFRCDPISEHNRLYWYRQTLGQGPEFLTYFQNEAQLEKSRLLSDRFSAERPKGSFSTLEIQRTEQGDSAMYLCASSIGTDQRNIQYFGAGTRLSVL.

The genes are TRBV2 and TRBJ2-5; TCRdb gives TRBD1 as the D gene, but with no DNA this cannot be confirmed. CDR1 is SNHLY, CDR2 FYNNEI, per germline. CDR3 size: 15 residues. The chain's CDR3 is CASTPRTLSGETQYF.

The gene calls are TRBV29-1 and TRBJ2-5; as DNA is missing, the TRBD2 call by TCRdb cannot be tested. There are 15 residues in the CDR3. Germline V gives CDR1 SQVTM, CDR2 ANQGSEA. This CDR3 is CSVEEGLAEQETQYF.

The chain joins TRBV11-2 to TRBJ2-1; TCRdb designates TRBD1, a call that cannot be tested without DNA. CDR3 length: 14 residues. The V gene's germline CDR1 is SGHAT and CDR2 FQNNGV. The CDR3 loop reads CASSAGGVFDEQFF.

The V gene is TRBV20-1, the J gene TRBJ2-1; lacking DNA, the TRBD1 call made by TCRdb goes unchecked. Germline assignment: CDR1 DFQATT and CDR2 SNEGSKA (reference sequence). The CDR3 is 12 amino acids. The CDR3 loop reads CSATEGYNEQFF.